This T cell receptor (beta chain) originates from a study of T-cell reconstitution after alpha-beta-depleted transplantation in children. The germline V and J ends were trimmed by 6 bases and 4 bases, with 16 bases remaining between them. CDR1 and CDR2 from the germline V gene are DFQATT and SNEGSKA (reference sequence). This CDR3 contains 14 residues. Concerning this clonotype: The antigen is undetermined.

Preparation of the TCRbeta library used unique molecular identifiers. Each CDR3 protein gets one entry after TCRdb re-called the PCR reads with MiXCR. Among a few hundred thousand distinct CDR3 sequences listed, approximately 30% were seen once. Findings and caveats of the study: Two months or so post-transplant, alpha-beta T cells reportedly derived from several hundred expanded graft clones. Some patients showed high day-60 TCRbeta diversity, which derived from surviving recipient T cells and thymic progenitors. At one year after transplant, newly produced T cells mostly accounted for T-cell counts and diversity.

Source: PBMCs, taken before TCRalphabeta/CD19-depleted stem cell transplant. The chain combines TRBV20-1 with TRBJ1-5; D remains unclear. This clonotype originated in a boy in the first two years of life with Wiskott-Aldrich syndrome, due to receive a stem cell transplant. CDR3 loop: CSATHLIGNQPQHF. The DNA for the CDR3 is TGCAGTGCGACCCACTTGATAGGGAATCAGCCCCAGCATTTT.